This T cell receptor (beta chain) is from a study of T cell repertoires in cytomegalovirus infection (dated by TCRdb to the late 2010s). Looking at the study overall: The HLA type of each donor mattered for the analysis, because public TCR beta signatures pointed to carriage of CMV infection along with the matching HLA type.

Findings and caveats that apply to the study as a whole: Carriers of CMV infection plus the relevant HLA type were discriminated by the cumulative frequency of public TCR beta family members in the study cohort and in an independent approximately 360-donor cohort. The ex vivo response was dominated by HLA-C-restricted CMV-specific TCR beta clonotypes, which also provided the single most frequent clonotype in two of eight donors.

These reads were obtained on an Illumina HiSeq 1500. TCRdb applied fastp at Q25 and MiXCR to the public reads, then kept only in-frame beta chains. Rows merge per CDR3 protein into single entries with the most common DNA and genes. The sample table contains just over 150,000 distinct CDR3 sequences; only one count was recorded for around 24% of them. Of the sample, roughly 9.7% is held by the ten largest clones. This clonotype was counted a few times. This receptor's antigen is unknown. No much larger clone exists at a distance of one base, and base qualities are not known. Reading from cysteine to phenylalanine, the CDR3 counts 16 amino acids. Solely the CDR3 DNA is kept, with 48 bases framed from the first base. The trim is 5 bases for V and 0 bases for J, with a gap of 11 bases between the germline ends. CDR1 and CDR2, looked up from the germline V gene, are SGHTA and FQGNSA.

The receptor comes from a human donor in good health (CMV status not recorded). Some clones in this sample may be carry-over from other donors' samples. This chain joins TRBV7-2 to TRBJ1-6; the D segment cannot be called with confidence. The sequencing input was PBMCs. The CDR3: CASSPELPSYNSPLHF. In nucleotide form, the sequence is TGTGCCAGCAGCCCAGAGTTGCCCTCCTATAATTCACCCCTCCACTTT.